Sequencing of this TCR beta chain was carried out in a study of cytomegalovirus exposure and HLA in healthy donors. Study-level results: Using the classifier, cytomegalovirus status was reportedly diagnosed with high specificity and sensitivity.

V was pared by 2 bases and J by 7 bases, with 2 bases of the junction left unmatched. The CDR3 is 13 residues long. From germline, CDR1 is SEHNR and CDR2 FQNEAQ (reference sequence). Of note for this clone: Antigen: not known.

Clones were read by immunoSEQ multiplex PCR, and TCRdb kept only the in-frame ones, dropping some. The sample carries some 130,000 clones, over 90% recorded once. A roughly 120-subject validation cohort, separate from the approximately 700-subject first cohort, supplied the donors. The TCR sequence derives from a man younger than 35 in good health and CMV-seropositive. Specimen: PBMCs. V and J are TRBV7-9 and TRBJ2-1; 7 bases fit TRBD2. The CDR3 loop is CASSLRGVNEQFF. CDR3 nucleotide sequence: TGTGCCAGCAGCTTACGGGGGGTGAATGAGCAGTTCTTC. Using reference TRBV7-9 and TRBJ2-1 for the parts outside the CDR3, the full variable domain is DTGVSQNPRHKITKRGQNVTFRCDPISEHNRLYWYRQTLGQGPEFLTYFQNEAQLEKSRLLSDRFSAERPKGSFSTLEIQRTEQGDSAMYLCASSLRGVNEQFFGPGTRLTVL.